This T cell receptor beta chain was documented in a study of blood T cell repertoires in COVID-19. Whole-study context: Acute and convalescent COVID-19 specimens originated in the United States, Italy and Spain. PBMCs, B-cell-depleted T cells, or T cells provided the cDNA or gDNA that made up the material.

Original handling: Reference gene primer amplification yielded estimated nucleated cell counts. The protocol was immunoSEQ multiplex PCR, while the TCRdb copy is restricted to in-frame clones and leaves out a portion. The DNA was the basis for D and trimming; V, J and clone size are from that table. The table has approximately 220,000 clones, about 80% seen once. Germline loops: CDR1 SGHRS, CDR2 YFSETQ. The CDR3 loop spans 15 amino acids. V lost 0 bases and J 3 bases, leaving 13 bases between the germline ends. Source material: peripheral blood. This TCR was recovered from a woman between 25 and 40 years old who had recovered from COVID-19. The V and J genes are TRBV5-1 and TRBJ2-7; possible D gene TRBD2, 6 bases. The CDR3 sequence: CASSLGGPGVYEQYF. As DNA, the CDR3 is TGCGCCAGCAGCTTGGGGGGCCCGGGGGTCTACGAGCAGTACTTC.